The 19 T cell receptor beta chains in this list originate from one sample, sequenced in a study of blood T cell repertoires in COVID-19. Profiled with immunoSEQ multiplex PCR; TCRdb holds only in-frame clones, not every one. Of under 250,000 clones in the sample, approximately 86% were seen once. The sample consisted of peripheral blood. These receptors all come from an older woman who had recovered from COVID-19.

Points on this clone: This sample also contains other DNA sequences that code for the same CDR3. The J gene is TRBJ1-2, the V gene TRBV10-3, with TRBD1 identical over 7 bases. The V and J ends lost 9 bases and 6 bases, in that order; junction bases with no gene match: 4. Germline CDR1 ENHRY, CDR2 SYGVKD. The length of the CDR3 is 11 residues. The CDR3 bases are TGTGCCATAAGACAGGGCGATGGCTACACCTTC. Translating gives CAIRQGDGYTF.

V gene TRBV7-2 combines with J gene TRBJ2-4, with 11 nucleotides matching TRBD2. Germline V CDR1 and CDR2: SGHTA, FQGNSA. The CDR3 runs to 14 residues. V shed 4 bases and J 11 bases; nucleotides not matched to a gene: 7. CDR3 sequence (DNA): TGTGCCAGCAGCTCGGGACTAGCGGCGGGGTTTCAGTACTTC. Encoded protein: CASSSGLAAGFQYF.

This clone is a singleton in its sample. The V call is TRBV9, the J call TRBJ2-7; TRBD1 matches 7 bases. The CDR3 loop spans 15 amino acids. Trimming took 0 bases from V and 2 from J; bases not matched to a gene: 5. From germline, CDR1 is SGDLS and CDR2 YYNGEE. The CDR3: CASSVERTGPYEQYF. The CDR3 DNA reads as TGTGCCAGCAGCGTAGAGCGGACAGGCCCCTACGAGCAGTACTTC.

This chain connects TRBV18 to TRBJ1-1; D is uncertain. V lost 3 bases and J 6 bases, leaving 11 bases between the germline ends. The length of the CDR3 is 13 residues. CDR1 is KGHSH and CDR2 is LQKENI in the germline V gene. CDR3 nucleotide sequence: TGTGCCAGCTCACCGGGAGGTCTTGCTGAAGCTTTCTTT. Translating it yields CASSPGGLAEAFF.

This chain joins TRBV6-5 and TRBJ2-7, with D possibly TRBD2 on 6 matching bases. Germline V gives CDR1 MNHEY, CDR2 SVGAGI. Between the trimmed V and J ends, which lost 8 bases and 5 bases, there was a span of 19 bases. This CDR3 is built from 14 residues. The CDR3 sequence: CASSRERGWHEQYF. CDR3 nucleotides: TGTGCCAGCTCCCGGGAGAGGGGATGGCACGAGCAGTACTTC.

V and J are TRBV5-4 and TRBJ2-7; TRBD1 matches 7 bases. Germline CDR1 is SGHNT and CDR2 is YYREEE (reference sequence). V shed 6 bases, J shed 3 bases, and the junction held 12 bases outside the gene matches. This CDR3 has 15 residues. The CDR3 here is CASTRQGYAIYEQYF. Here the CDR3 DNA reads TGTGCCAGCACGCGACAGGGTTACGCGATCTACGAGCAGTACTTC.

This CDR3 reads CASSLDRSAGQGYEQYF. The CDR3 DNA reads as TGTGCCAGCAGCTTGGATCGGTCTGCGGGACAGGGATACGAGCAGTACTTC. The chain has TRBV5-8 and TRBJ2-7, with TRBD1 identical over 9 bases. Germline V lookup: CDR1 SGHTS, CDR2 YDEGEE. After removal of 0 bases from V and 4 bases from J, the junction contained 11 bases not matched to a gene. This CDR3 has 17 residues.

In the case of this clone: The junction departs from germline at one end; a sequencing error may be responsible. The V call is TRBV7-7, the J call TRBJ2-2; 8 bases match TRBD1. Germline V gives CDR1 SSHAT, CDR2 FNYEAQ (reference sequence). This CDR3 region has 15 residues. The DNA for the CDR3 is TGTGCTAGCAGCACCGGGACAGGGAACACCGGGGAGCTGTTTTTT. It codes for CASSTGTGNTGELFF.

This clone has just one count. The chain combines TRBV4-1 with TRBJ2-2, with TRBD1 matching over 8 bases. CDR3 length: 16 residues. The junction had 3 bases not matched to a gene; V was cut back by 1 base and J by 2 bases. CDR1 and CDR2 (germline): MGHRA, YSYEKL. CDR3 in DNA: TGCGCCAGCAGCCAAGTCAGGGGGCAAAACACCGGGGAGCTGTTTTTT. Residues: CASSQVRGQNTGELFF.

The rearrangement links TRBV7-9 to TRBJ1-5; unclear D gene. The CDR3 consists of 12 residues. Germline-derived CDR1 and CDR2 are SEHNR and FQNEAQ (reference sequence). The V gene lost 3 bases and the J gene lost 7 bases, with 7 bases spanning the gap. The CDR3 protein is CASSLREQPQHF. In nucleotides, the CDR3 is TGTGCCAGCAGCTTGAGGGAACAGCCCCAGCATTTT.

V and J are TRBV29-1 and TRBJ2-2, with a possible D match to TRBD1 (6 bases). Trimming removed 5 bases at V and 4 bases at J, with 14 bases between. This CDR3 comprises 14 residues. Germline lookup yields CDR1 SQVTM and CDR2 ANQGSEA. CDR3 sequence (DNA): TGCAGCGTTAAGGTTCAGGGGCCCACCGGGGAGCTGTTTTTT. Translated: CSVKVQGPTGELFF.

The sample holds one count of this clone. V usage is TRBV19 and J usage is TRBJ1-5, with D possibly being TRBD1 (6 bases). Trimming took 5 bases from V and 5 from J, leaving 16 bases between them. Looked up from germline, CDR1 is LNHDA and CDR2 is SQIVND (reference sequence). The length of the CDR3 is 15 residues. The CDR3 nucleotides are TGTGCCAGTAGTCGCGGGGGGCAGGGAGATCAGCCCCAGCATTTT. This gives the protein CASSRGGQGDQPQHF.

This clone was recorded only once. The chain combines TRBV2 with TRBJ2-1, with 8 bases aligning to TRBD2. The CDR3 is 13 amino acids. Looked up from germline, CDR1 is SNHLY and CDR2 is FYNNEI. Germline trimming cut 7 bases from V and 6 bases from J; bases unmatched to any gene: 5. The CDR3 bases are TGTGCCAGCACAACTAGCGGCTTCAATGAGCAGTTCTTC. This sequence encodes CASTTSGFNEQFF.

The CDR3 region has the DNA TGTGCCAGCAGTGCGGGTTCTGGGGCCAACGTCCTGACTTTC. It encodes CASSAGSGANVLTF. The chain employs TRBV2 and TRBJ2-6, with no clear D. Germline V gene data show CDR1 as SNHLY and CDR2 as FYNNEI. The CDR3 totals 14 residues. V lost 4 bases and J 1 base, leaving 5 bases between the germline ends.

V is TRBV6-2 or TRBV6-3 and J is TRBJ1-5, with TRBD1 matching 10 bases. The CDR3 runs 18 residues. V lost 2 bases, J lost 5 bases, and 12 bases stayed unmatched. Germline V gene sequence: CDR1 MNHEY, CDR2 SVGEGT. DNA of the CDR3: TGTGCCAGCAGTTACCCCCACCGCTGGACAGGGGGATATCAGCCCCAGCATTTT. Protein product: CASSYPHRWTGGYQPQHF.

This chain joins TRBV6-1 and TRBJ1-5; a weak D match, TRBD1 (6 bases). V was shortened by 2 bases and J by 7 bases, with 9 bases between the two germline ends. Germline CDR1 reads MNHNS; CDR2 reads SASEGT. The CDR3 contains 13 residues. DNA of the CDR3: TGTGCCAGCAGTGAATCCCAGGGGCAGCCCCAGCATTTT. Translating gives CASSESQGQPQHF.

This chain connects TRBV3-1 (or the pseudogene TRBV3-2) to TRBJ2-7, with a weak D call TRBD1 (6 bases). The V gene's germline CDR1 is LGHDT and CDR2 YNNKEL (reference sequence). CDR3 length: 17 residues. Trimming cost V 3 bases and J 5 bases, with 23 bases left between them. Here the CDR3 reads CASSQDFWGTLDNEQYF. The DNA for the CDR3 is TGTGCCAGCAGCCAGGATTTTTGGGGGACACTCGACAACGAGCAGTACTTC.

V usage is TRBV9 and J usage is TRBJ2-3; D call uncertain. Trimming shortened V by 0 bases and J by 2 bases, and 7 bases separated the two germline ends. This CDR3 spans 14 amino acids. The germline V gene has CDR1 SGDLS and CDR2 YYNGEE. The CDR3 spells CASSVVALTDTQYF. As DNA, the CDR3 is TGTGCCAGCAGCGTAGTGGCCCTCACAGATACGCAGTATTTT.

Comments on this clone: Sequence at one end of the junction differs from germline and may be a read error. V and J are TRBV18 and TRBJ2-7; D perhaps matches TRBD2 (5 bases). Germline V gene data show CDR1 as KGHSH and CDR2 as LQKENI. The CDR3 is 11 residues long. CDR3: CASSTGLVDVF. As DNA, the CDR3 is TGTGCCAGCTCAACGGGATTAGTGGACGTTTTC. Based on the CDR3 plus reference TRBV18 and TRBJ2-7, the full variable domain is NAGVMQNPRHLVRRRGQEARLRCSPMKGHSHVYWYRQLPEEGLKFMVYLQKENIIDESGMPKERFSAEFPKEGPSILRIQQVVRGDSAAYFCASSTGLVDVFGPGTRLTVT.